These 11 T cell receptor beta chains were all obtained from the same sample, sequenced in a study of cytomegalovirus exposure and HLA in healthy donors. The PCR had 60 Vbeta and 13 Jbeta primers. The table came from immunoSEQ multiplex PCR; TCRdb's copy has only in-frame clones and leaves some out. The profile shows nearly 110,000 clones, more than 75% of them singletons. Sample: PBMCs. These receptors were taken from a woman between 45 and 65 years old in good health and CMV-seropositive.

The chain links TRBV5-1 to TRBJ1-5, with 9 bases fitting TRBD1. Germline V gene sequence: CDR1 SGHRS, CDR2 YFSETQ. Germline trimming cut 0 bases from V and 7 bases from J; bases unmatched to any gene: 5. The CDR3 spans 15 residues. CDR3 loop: CASSLETGGGQPQHF. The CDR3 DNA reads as TGCGCCAGCAGCTTGGAAACAGGGGGCGGCCAGCCCCAGCATTTT.

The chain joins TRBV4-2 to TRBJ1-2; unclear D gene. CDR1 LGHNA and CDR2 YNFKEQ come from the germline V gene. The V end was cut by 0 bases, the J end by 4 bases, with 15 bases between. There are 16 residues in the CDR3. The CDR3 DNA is TGTGCCAGCAGCCAAGATCGGGAAGGAACCCTCTATGGCTACACCTTC. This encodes CASSQDREGTLYGYTF.

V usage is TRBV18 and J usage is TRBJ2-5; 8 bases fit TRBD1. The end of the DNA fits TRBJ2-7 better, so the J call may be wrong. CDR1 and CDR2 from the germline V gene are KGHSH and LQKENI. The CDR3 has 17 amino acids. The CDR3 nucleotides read TGTGCCAGCTCGCCCTTGCCCGGGACAGGTGATACCTACGAGCAGTACTTC. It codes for CASSPLPGTGDTYEQYF.

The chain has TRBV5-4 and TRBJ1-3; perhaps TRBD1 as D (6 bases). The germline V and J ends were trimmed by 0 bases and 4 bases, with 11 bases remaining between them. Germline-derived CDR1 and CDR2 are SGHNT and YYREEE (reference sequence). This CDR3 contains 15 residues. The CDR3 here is CASSLGGRKGNTIYF. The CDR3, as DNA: TGTGCCAGCAGCTTGGGGGGGCGGAAAGGAAACACCATATATTTT.

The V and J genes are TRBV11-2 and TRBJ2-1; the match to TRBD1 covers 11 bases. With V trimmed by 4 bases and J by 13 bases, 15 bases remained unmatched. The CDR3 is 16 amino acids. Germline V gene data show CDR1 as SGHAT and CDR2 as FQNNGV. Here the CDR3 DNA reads TGTGCCAGCAGCTCGCTGAGGACAGGGGGCTTCCAGGCCCAGTTCTTC. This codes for CASSSLRTGGFQAQFF.

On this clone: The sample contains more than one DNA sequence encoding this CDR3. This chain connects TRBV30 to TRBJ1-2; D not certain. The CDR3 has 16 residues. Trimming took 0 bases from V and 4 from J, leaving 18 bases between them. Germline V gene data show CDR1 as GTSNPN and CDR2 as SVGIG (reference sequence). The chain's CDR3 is CAWSVDIASRGYGYTF. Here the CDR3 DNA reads TGTGCCTGGAGTGTAGATATCGCTAGCCGGGGCTATGGCTACACCTTC. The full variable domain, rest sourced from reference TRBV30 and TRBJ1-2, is SQTIHQWPATLVQPVGSPLSLECTVEGTSNPNLYWYRQAAGRGLQLLFYSVGIGQISSEVPQNLSASRPQDRQFILSSKKLLLSDSGFYLCAWSVDIASRGYGYTFGSGTRLTVV.

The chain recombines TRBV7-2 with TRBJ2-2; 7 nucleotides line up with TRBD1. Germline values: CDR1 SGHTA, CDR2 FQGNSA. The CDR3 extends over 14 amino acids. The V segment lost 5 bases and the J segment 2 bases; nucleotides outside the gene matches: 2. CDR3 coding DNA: TGTGCCAGCAGCCGGACAGGAAACACCGGGGAGCTGTTTTTT. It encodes CASSRTGNTGELFF. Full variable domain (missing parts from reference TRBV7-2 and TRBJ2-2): GAGVSQSPSNKVTEKGKDVELRCDPISGHTALYWYRQSLGQGLEFLIYFQGNSAPDKSGLPSDRFSAERTGGSVSTLTIQRTQQEDSAVYLCASSRTGNTGELFFGEGSRLTVL.

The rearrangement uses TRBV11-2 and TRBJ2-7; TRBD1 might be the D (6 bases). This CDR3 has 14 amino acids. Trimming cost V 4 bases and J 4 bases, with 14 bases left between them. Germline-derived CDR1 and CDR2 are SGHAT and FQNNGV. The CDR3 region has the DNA TGTGCCAGCAGCTCACAGGGAGCCATTTACGAGCAGTACTTC. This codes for CASSSQGAIYEQYF.

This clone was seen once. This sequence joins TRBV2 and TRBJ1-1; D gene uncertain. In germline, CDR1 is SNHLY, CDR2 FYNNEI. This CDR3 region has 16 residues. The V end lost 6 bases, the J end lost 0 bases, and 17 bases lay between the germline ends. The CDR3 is CASRVRAISLNTEAFF. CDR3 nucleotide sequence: TGTGCCAGCAGGGTGCGAGCAATCTCACTGAACACTGAAGCTTTCTTT.

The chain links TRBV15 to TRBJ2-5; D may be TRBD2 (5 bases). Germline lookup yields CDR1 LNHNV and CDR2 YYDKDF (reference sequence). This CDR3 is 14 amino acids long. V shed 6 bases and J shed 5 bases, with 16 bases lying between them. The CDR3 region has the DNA TGTGCCACCAGTCCGGTAGATAGAGGGGAGACCCAGTACTTC. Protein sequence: CATSPVDRGETQYF.

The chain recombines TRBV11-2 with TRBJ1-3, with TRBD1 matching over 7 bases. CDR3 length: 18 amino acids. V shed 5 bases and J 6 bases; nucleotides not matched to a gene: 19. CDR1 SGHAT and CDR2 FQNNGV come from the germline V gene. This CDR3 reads CASSLSHNGGQKANTIYF. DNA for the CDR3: TGTGCCAGCAGCCTCAGCCATAATGGGGGACAGAAGGCAAACACCATATATTTT.